A selection of T cell receptor beta chains follows, all from one sample in a study of T cells expressing NK-cell markers. TCRdb reprocessed the 5' RACE reads and stores each CDR3 protein as one record, lacking DNA. The sample includes 350,000 to 400,000 distinct CDR3 sequences. Input material: blood T cells: a sorted CD56 or NKG2C T cell subset, CD4+ or CD8+ T cells, or bulk PBMC T cells (not recorded which). Receptor source: a woman between 45 and 60 years old in good health. Each CDR3 is given with its conserved first and last residue.

v_gene: TRBV20-1
j_gene: TRBJ2-7
CDR3aa: CSARVGQGVRVQYF

v_gene: TRBV29-1
j_gene: TRBJ1-5
CDR3aa: CSVDAGGRDQPQHF

v_gene: TRBV29-1
j_gene: TRBJ2-5
CDR3aa: CSVGPGGVRETQYF

v_gene: TRBV9
j_gene: TRBJ2-6
CDR3aa: CASSVARGGGANVLTF

v_gene: TRBV5-1
j_gene: TRBJ2-6
CDR3aa: CATPTGLSSGANVLTF

v_gene: TRBV5-4
j_gene: TRBJ2-6
CDR3aa: CASSLEAGAGANVLTF

v_gene: TRBV20-1
j_gene: TRBJ2-1
CDR3aa: CSARESRGISSYNEQFF

v_gene: TRBV7-3
j_gene: TRBJ2-3
CDR3aa: CASSLTAELGLDTQYF

v_gene: TRBV4-1
j_gene: TRBJ2-6
CDR3aa: CASSRGFQGMNNVLTF

v_gene: TRBV15
j_gene: TRBJ2-2
CDR3aa: CATAAQNTGELFF

v_gene: TRBV11-2
j_gene: TRBJ2-1
CDR3aa: CASSTDASVNEQFF

v_gene: TRBV7-3
j_gene: TRBJ2-3
CDR3aa: CASSLTSSGDTQYF

v_gene: TRBV5-4
j_gene: TRBJ2-1
CDR3aa: CASSGGTSGILEQFF

v_gene: TRBV12-3/TRBV12-4
j_gene: TRBJ2-1
CDR3aa: CASSSSGDYNEQFF

v_gene: TRBV7-2
j_gene: TRBJ2-7
CDR3aa: CASSKPGQGSYEQYF

v_gene: TRBV5-4
j_gene: TRBJ1-2
CDR3aa: CASSLGRGGYGYTF

v_gene: TRBV7-2
j_gene: TRBJ2-1
CDR3aa: CASSPQNIEQFF

v_gene: TRBV27
j_gene: TRBJ2-5
CDR3aa: CASSSLDPGQKETQYF